This T cell receptor beta chain was documented in a study of shared clonotypes between healthy human individuals. Study background: A couple of women and three men aged 18 to 49 made up the donors. General study findings and limits: The sole specimen, blood, was sampled, and tissue repertoires likely differ. Clonotypes not shared had lower generation probabilities than those common to all four donors. It was observed that roughly 5% of naive CD4 clonotypes were shared across several donors.

The CDR3 extends over 17 amino acids. V was pared by 1 base and J by 13 bases, with 26 bases between. Germline CDR1 SGHTA, CDR2 FQGNSA. This clone has only one observation. What it binds is unknown. Repertoires were generated with immunoSEQ multiplex PCR, while TCRdb's copy carries only in-frame clones and drops some. The sample yields about 1.1 million clones, 70% to 80% seen once. The sample taken for sequencing was memory CD4+ T cells from PBMCs. Subset here: CD45RA-negative fraction. The receptor was isolated from a man between 18 and 35 years old in good health. Some clones in this sample may be carry-over from other donors' samples. The rearrangement joins TRBV7-2 to TRBJ2-1; D gene uncertain. The CDR3 loop reads CASSLDVSRSRTIRQFF. The CDR3 DNA is TGTGCCAGCAGCTTAGATGTCTCTAGATCACGGACGATTCGCCAGTTCTTC. The whole variable domain, remainder taken from reference TRBV7-2 and TRBJ2-1, is GAGVSQSPSNKVTEKGKDVELRCDPISGHTALYWYRQSLGQGLEFLIYFQGNSAPDKSGLPSDRFSAERTGGSVSTLTIQRTQQEDSAVYLCASSLDVSRSRTIRQFFGPGTRLTVL.